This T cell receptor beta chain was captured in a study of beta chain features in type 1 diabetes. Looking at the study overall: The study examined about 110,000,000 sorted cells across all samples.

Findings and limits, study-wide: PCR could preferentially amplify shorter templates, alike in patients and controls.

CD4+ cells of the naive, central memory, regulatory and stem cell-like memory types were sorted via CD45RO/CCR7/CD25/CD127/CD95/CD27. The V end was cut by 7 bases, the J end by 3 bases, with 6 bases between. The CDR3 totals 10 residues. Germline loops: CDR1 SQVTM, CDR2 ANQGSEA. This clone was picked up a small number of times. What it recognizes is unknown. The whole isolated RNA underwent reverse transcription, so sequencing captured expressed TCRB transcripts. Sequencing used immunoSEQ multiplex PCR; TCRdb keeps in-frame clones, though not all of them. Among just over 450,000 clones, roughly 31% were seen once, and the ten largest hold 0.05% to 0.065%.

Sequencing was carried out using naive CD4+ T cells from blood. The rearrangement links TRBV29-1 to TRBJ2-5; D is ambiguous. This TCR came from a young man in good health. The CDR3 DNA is TGCAGCGGTCATGAAGAGACCCAGTACTTC. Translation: CSGHEETQYF.